The clone carrying this TCR beta chain was seen a handful of times. Its antigen is not known. The sample originates from a study of naive and memory T cell subsets. Broader study findings: Findings for naive and memory subsets could not be checked against ground truth.

Cells stained for CD3, CD4, CD8, CD45RA, CD27 and viability were sorted into four CD45RA/CD27 subsets. The CDR3 is made up of 14 amino acids. V was trimmed by 7 bases and J by 8 bases, leaving 20 bases between them. Germline values: CDR1 SQVTM, CDR2 ANQGSEA. Both TRBC1 and TRBC2 were covered by a beta constant-region primer of two equimolar oligonucleotides. An oligonucleotide with the SP2 primer and a 12-nucleotide UMI was ligated to the cDNA 3' end. Each CDR3 protein is one row after TCRdb ran MiXCR on the UMI-ligation and nested PCR reads. The top ten clones hold 1.6% of a sample with 81,000 or so distinct CDR3 sequences, 7% to 7.5% of them seen once.

V and J are TRBV29-1 and TRBJ1-4; D remains unclear. The sequence came from a human donor in good health. The sequencing input was central memory CD4+ T cells from blood. Here the CDR3 DNA reads TGCAGCGCCGCCGACACCGCGACCCCCGAAAAACTGTTTTTT. Translated, it gives CSAADTATPEKLFF.